One and the same sample provided the 13 T cell receptor beta chains below, sequenced in a study of a mutant IDH1 vaccine in newly diagnosed glioma. Sequencing used immunoSEQ multiplex PCR; TCRdb keeps in-frame clones, though not all of them. The sample has about 67,000 clones, around 83% seen once. The time point denotes: baseline, week 1 (first vaccination visit). As to treatment: pre-vaccination baseline after standard-of-care therapy. The source was peripheral blood mononuclear cells (PBMCs), collected from a glioma patient treated with radiotherapy, temozolomide or both. These receptors were taken from a woman aged 18-35 years with glioma. Some clones in this sample may be carry-over from other donors' samples.

The CDR3 DNA is TGTGCCAGCAGCCAAGCAGCGGGGGCCTACAATGAGCAGTTCTTC. Its protein is CASSQAAGAYNEQFF. The rearrangement uses TRBV4-2 and TRBJ2-1, with 8 nucleotides matching TRBD2. J lost 2 bases, V lost 1 base, and 1 base had no gene match. This CDR3 region has 15 residues. The germline V gene encodes CDR1 LGHNA and CDR2 YNFKEQ.

V gene TRBV27 combines with J gene TRBJ1-5, with D possibly TRBD1 on 6 matching bases. Germline assignment: CDR1 MNHEY and CDR2 SMNVEV (reference sequence). The CDR3 length is 16 residues. The ends were cut back, 3 bases at V and 5 bases at J, with 17 bases in the middle. CDR3 sequence reads: CASSFRGGLSHQPQHF. CDR3 DNA sequence: TGTGCCAGCAGTTTTAGAGGGGGGCTATCCCATCAGCCCCAGCATTTT.

The chain has TRBV4-1 and TRBJ2-5; perhaps D is TRBD1 or TRBD2 (6 bases each). V was cut by 0 bases and J by 1 base, with 24 bases left in between. The CDR3 is made up of 20 amino acids. CDR1 and CDR2 (germline): MGHRA, YSYEKL. Written as DNA, the CDR3 is TGCGCCAGCAGCCAAGATATAGTTCAGGCAGGGGTGGGGGGCCAAGAGACCCAGTACTTC. Protein: CASSQDIVQAGVGGQETQYF.

The CDR3 nucleotides read TGTGCCAGTAGTATAATTCCGGGACAGGGGGTAGGGTACGAGCAGTACTTC. This encodes CASSIIPGQGVGYEQYF. The V gene is TRBV19, the J gene TRBJ2-7; 11 bases are shared with TRBD1. With 2 bases clipped from V and 4 bases from J, the junction kept 10 bases outside the gene matches. The CDR3 totals 17 residues. Germline V lookup: CDR1 LNHDA, CDR2 SQIVND (reference sequence).

The rearrangement uses TRBV4-1 and TRBJ2-2, with a weak D call TRBD1 (6 bases). This CDR3 is built from 15 residues. The V and J ends lost 2 bases and 4 bases respectively, with 11 bases between them. The germline CDR1 and CDR2 sequences are MGHRA and YSYEKL. CDR3 region: CASSQPGHTTGELFF. The CDR3 DNA is TGCGCCAGCAGCCAACCGGGACATACCACCGGGGAGCTGTTTTTT.

This sequence joins TRBV9 and TRBJ2-7; D might be TRBD2 (6 bases). The CDR3 is made up of 15 amino acids. Trimming shortened V by 3 bases and J by 3 bases, and 16 bases separated the two germline ends. CDR1 and CDR2 (germline): SGDLS, YYNGEE. CDR3 sequence reads: CASSGAPGLNYEQYF. The CDR3 DNA reads as TGTGCCAGCAGCGGGGCGCCGGGACTGAACTACGAGCAGTACTTC. Filled out from reference TRBV9 and TRBJ2-7, the complete variable domain reads DSGVTQTPKHLITATGQRVTLRCSPRSGDLSVYWYQQSLDQGLQFLIQYYNGEERAKGNILERFSAQQFPDLHSELNLSSLELGDSALYFCASSGAPGLNYEQYFGPGTRLTVT.

The CDR3 loop is CASSYDGSYTEAFF. CDR3 nucleotides: TGTGCCAGCAGTTACGATGGATCGTACACTGAAGCTTTCTTT. This rearrangement joins TRBV6-6 to TRBJ1-1; the D is unclear. V lost 2 bases and J lost 3, with 10 bases in between. The CDR3 is 14 residues long. Germline-derived CDR1 and CDR2 are MNHNY and SVGAGI (reference sequence).

This clone was seen just once. The J gene is TRBJ2-7, the V gene TRBV7-2, with unresolved D. Trimming removed 1 base at V and 7 bases at J, with 8 bases between. The CDR3 spans 12 residues. Germline CDR1 is SGHTA and CDR2 is FQGNSA. The CDR3 reads CASSLVIWEQYF. The CDR3 DNA sequence: TGTGCCAGCAGCTTAGTGATTTGGGAGCAGTACTTC.

The chain joins TRBV5-1 to TRBJ2-5, with 10 bases lining up with TRBD2. The CDR3 totals 16 residues. Germline V gives CDR1 SGHRS, CDR2 YFSETQ. V gave up 2 bases and J gave up 5 bases; unmatched junction bases: 9. The CDR3 spells CASSFQAGGPFETQYF. The CDR3 nucleotides are TGCGCCAGCAGCTTTCAAGCGGGAGGGCCTTTTGAGACCCAGTACTTC. The whole variable domain, filled in from reference TRBV5-1 and TRBJ2-5, reads KAGVTQTPRYLIKTRGQQVTLSCSPISGHRSVSWYQQTPGQGLQFLFEYFSETQRNKGNFPGRFSGRQFSNSRSEMNVSTLELGDSALYLCASSFQAGGPFETQYFGPGTRLLVL.

With regard to this clone: One junction end disagrees with the germline gene, perhaps due to a read error. The V and J genes are TRBV7-9 and TRBJ2-3; possibly TRBD2 for D (6 bases). Germline V gene data show CDR1 as SEHNR and CDR2 as FQNEAQ (reference sequence). This CDR3 spans 10 amino acids. Here the CDR3 DNA reads TGTGCCAGCACCCTGGTGGGACTCGCCTTT. Translation gives CASTLVGLAF.

The chain has TRBV2 and TRBJ2-2; D perhaps matches TRBD1 (5 bases). This CDR3 region has 16 residues. The ends were cut back, 0 bases at V and 5 bases at J, with 13 bases in the middle. Looked up from germline, CDR1 is SNHLY and CDR2 is FYNNEI. The CDR3 protein is CASSEAWGLGTGELFF. Written as DNA, the CDR3 is TGTGCCAGCAGTGAAGCGTGGGGCCTAGGGACCGGGGAGCTGTTTTTT. Full variable domain (missing parts from reference TRBV2 and TRBJ2-2): EPEVTQTPSHQVTQMGQEVILRCVPISNHLYFYWYRQILGQKVEFLVSFYNNEISEKSEIFDDQFSVERPDGSNFTLKIRSTKLEDSAMYFCASSEAWGLGTGELFFGEGSRLTVL.

The chain carries TRBV5-1 and TRBJ2-5; TRBD2 is a possible D gene (7 bases). There are 14 residues in the CDR3. The ends were cut back, 2 bases at V and 4 bases at J, with 12 bases in the middle. Germline CDR1 is SGHRS and CDR2 is YFSETQ. The CDR3 DNA sequence: TGCGCCAGCAGCTTAAGGGGGGGCCTAGAGACCCAGTACTTC. It is translated as CASSLRGGLETQYF. Full variable domain (outside the CDR3, taken from reference TRBV5-1 and TRBJ2-5): KAGVTQTPRYLIKTRGQQVTLSCSPISGHRSVSWYQQTPGQGLQFLFEYFSETQRNKGNFPGRFSGRQFSNSRSEMNVSTLELGDSALYLCASSLRGGLETQYFGPGTRLLVL.

This chain connects TRBV4-2 to TRBJ2-5, with 8 bases identical to TRBD2. With V trimmed by 1 base and J by 5 bases, 9 bases remained unmatched. Germline V gene lookup returns CDR1 LGHNA and CDR2 YNFKEQ. The CDR3 length is 16 residues. CDR3 residues: CASSQAPETSVETQYF. The CDR3 DNA sequence: TGTGCCAGCAGCCAAGCCCCCGAGACTAGCGTCGAGACCCAGTACTTC.